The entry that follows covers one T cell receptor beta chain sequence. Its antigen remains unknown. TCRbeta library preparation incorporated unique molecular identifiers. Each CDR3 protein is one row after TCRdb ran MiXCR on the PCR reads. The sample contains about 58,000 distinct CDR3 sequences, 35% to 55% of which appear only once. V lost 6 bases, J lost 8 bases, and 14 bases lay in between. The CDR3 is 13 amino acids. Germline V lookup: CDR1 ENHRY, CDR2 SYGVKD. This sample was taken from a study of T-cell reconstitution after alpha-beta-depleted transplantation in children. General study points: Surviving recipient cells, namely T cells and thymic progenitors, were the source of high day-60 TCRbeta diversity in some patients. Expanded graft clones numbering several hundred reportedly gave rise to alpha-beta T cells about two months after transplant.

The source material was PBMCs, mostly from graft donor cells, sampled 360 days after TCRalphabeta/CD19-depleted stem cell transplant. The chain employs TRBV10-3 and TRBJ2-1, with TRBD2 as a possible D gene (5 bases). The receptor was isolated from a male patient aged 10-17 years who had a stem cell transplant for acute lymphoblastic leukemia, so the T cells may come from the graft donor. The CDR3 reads CAIRREPPDEQFF. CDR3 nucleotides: TGTGCCATCAGGAGGGAGCCCCCCGATGAGCAGTTCTTC.